A selection of T cell receptor beta chains follows, all from one sample in a study of T cell responses to AZD1222 COVID-19 vaccine. The data were produced by immunoSEQ multiplex PCR, yet TCRdb's version contains in-frame clones alone and is incomplete. The sample lists around 120,000 clones; approximately 86% were seen once. Sequenced material: peripheral blood, taken on day 0 of AZD1222 vaccination. These receptors originate from an adult in good health. Each CDR3 is given with its conserved first and last residue. Each record gives: J gene, V gene, D gene, clone size, CDR3 DNA, CDR3 protein. D genes are given only for firm matches. Clone size, where shown, is once, few, many, or a class for clones that have expanded.

j_call: TRBJ1-5
v_call: TRBV27
d_call: NA
clone_size: NA
cdr3_nt: TGTGCCAGCAGCCGCGGTAGGGGGGGAAATCAGCCCCAGCATTTT
cdr3_aa: CASSRGRGGNQPQHF

j_call: TRBJ2-1
v_call: TRBV30
d_call: TRBD2
clone_size: NA
cdr3_nt: TGTGCCTGGGATGGGACTAGCGGGAGCTATGAGCAGTTCTTC
cdr3_aa: CAWDGTSGSYEQFF

j_call: TRBJ1-6
v_call: TRBV10-2
d_call: NA
clone_size: NA
cdr3_nt: TGCGCCAGCAGTGCGGGGGCAGATAATTCACCCCTCCACTTT
cdr3_aa: CASSAGADNSPLHF

j_call: TRBJ2-2
v_call: TRBV11-2
d_call: TRBD1
clone_size: NA
cdr3_nt: TGTGCCAGCAGCTTCCCCCGGACAGGGAAGGACACCGGGGAGCTGTTTTTT
cdr3_aa: CASSFPRTGKDTGELFF

j_call: TRBJ2-3
v_call: TRBV19
d_call: NA
clone_size: once
cdr3_nt: TGTGCCAGTAGTAGAGGAGGGCCCCGCGGCACAGATACGCAGTATTTT
cdr3_aa: CASSRGGPRGTDTQYF

j_call: TRBJ1-5
v_call: TRBV2
d_call: NA
clone_size: NA
cdr3_nt: TGTGCCAGCAGTGTATGGGGGCCCCAGCATTTT
cdr3_aa: CASSVWGPQHF

j_call: TRBJ2-4
v_call: TRBV19
d_call: NA
clone_size: NA
cdr3_nt: TGTGCCAGTAGGACGAGGGACGGGGACACCAAAAACATTCAGTACTTC
cdr3_aa: CASRTRDGDTKNIQYF

j_call: TRBJ1-2
v_call: TRBV2
d_call: TRBD1
clone_size: NA
cdr3_nt: TGTGCCAGCAGTGTATATCAGGGGGTAAATGGCTACACCTTC
cdr3_aa: CASSVYQGVNGYTF

j_call: TRBJ2-7
v_call: TRBV11-3
d_call: NA
clone_size: NA
cdr3_nt: TGTGCCAGCAGTTCAGGGGGACTCGCCTACGAGCAGTACTTC
cdr3_aa: CASSSGGLAYEQYF

j_call: TRBJ2-3
v_call: TRBV5-1
d_call: NA
clone_size: NA
cdr3_nt: TGCGCCAGCAGCCTGGCCGGGAGTCGGAGCACAGATACGCAGTATTTT
cdr3_aa: CASSLAGSRSTDTQYF

j_call: TRBJ2-3
v_call: TRBV2
d_call: TRBD2
clone_size: once
cdr3_nt: TGTGCCAGCAGCCCCACCGGGACGGGGGGTGGCACAGATACGCAGTATTTT
cdr3_aa: CASSPTGTGGGTDTQYF

j_call: TRBJ1-1
v_call: TRBV6-5
d_call: TRBD1
clone_size: NA
cdr3_nt: TGTGCCAGCAGTTACTCGGAGGGGGCGGGCACTGAAGCTTTCTTT
cdr3_aa: CASSYSEGAGTEAFF

j_call: TRBJ2-1
v_call: TRBV9
d_call: NA
clone_size: NA
cdr3_nt: TGTGCCAGCAGCGTAGTCACAGGGTATGAGCAGTTCTTC
cdr3_aa: CASSVVTGYEQFF

j_call: TRBJ1-6
v_call: TRBV2
d_call: TRBD1
clone_size: NA
cdr3_nt: TGTGCCAGCAAGGGGACAGGGGATAATTCACCCCTCCACTTT
cdr3_aa: CASKGTGDNSPLHF

j_call: TRBJ2-7
v_call: TRBV2
d_call: NA
clone_size: NA
cdr3_nt: TGTGCCAGCAGCCAGGGCCCCACCGAGCAGTACTTC
cdr3_aa: CASSQGPTEQYF

j_call: TRBJ1-5
v_call: TRBV6-1
d_call: NA
clone_size: NA
cdr3_nt: TGTGCCAGCAGTGAAAATCAGCCCCAGCATTTT
cdr3_aa: CASSENQPQHF

j_call: TRBJ2-4
v_call: TRBV4-1
d_call: NA
clone_size: few
cdr3_nt: TGCGCCAGCAGCCAAGATGAAGGGGCCAAAAACATTCAGTACTTC
cdr3_aa: CASSQDEGAKNIQYF

j_call: TRBJ1-6
v_call: TRBV28
d_call: NA
clone_size: NA
cdr3_nt: TGTGCCAGCAGTCCCACAGGGAAAGCCTATAATTCACCCCTCCACTTT
cdr3_aa: CASSPTGKAYNSPLHF

j_call: TRBJ2-7
v_call: TRBV30
d_call: TRBD1
clone_size: NA
cdr3_nt: TGTGCCTGGAGTCGGGACAGGGGCCTCTACGAGCAGTACTTC
cdr3_aa: CAWSRDRGLYEQYF

j_call: TRBJ2-1
v_call: TRBV24-1
d_call: NA
clone_size: few
cdr3_nt: TGTGCCACCAGTGGCCCCGGGGAGATGGTATACAATGAGCAGTTCTTC
cdr3_aa: CATSGPGEMVYNEQFF

j_call: TRBJ2-5
v_call: TRBV25-1
d_call: NA
clone_size: once
cdr3_nt: TGTGCCAGCAGTGACACGGGGACGGACGTTAAAGAGACCCAGTACTTC
cdr3_aa: CASSDTGTDVKETQYF

j_call: TRBJ2-7
v_call: TRBV3-1/TRBV3-2
d_call: NA
clone_size: NA
cdr3_nt: TGTGCCAGCAGCCGAGAGGGTGGATACGAGCAGTACTTC
cdr3_aa: CASSREGGYEQYF

j_call: TRBJ1-5
v_call: TRBV5-1
d_call: NA
clone_size: NA
cdr3_nt: TGCGCCAGCAGCCGTGGGGACAACGGGGGCGATCAGCCCCAGCATTTT
cdr3_aa: CASSRGDNGGDQPQHF

j_call: TRBJ2-7
v_call: TRBV27
d_call: TRBD2
clone_size: few
cdr3_nt: TGTGCCAGCAGCCGCCGCGGGAGCTCCTACGAGCAGTACTTC
cdr3_aa: CASSRRGSSYEQYF

j_call: TRBJ1-1
v_call: TRBV5-1
d_call: NA
clone_size: NA
cdr3_nt: TGCGCCAGCAGCTTAGAAATGAACACTGAAGCTTTCTTT
cdr3_aa: CASSLEMNTEAFF

j_call: TRBJ2-7
v_call: TRBV30
d_call: NA
clone_size: NA
cdr3_nt: TGTGCCTGGAGTCTCGGGACGGTCTACGAGCAGTACTTC
cdr3_aa: CAWSLGTVYEQYF

j_call: TRBJ1-2
v_call: TRBV30
d_call: NA
clone_size: NA
cdr3_nt: TGTGCCTGGAGTGATCTGTCAGTCTACACCTTC
cdr3_aa: CAWSDLSVYTF

j_call: TRBJ1-2
v_call: TRBV7-6
d_call: NA
clone_size: once
cdr3_nt: TGTGCCAGCAGCTTGGGGACGGATCCTAACTATGGCTACACCTTC
cdr3_aa: CASSLGTDPNYGYTF

j_call: TRBJ2-1
v_call: TRBV15
d_call: TRBD1
clone_size: NA
cdr3_nt: TGTGCCACCAGCAGAGAACGCGGGACAGGGAGGGACTTTGAGCAGTTCTTC
cdr3_aa: CATSRERGTGRDFEQFF

j_call: TRBJ1-2
v_call: TRBV28
d_call: NA
clone_size: NA
cdr3_nt: TGTGCCAGCAGCCCAGACCAGATGGGCTACGGCTACACCTTC
cdr3_aa: CASSPDQMGYGYTF

j_call: TRBJ2-7
v_call: TRBV6-5
d_call: TRBD2
clone_size: NA
cdr3_nt: TGTGCCAGCAGCTCCCGGGACTATACCTACGAGCAGTACTTC
cdr3_aa: CASSSRDYTYEQYF

j_call: TRBJ1-6
v_call: TRBV29-1
d_call: NA
clone_size: NA
cdr3_nt: TGCAGCGTCCGACAGGCGAACTCCTATAATTCACCCCTCCACTTT
cdr3_aa: CSVRQANSYNSPLHF

j_call: TRBJ2-7
v_call: TRBV7-9
d_call: TRBD2
clone_size: NA
cdr3_nt: TGTGCCAGCAGCACCCGAGTTCAGGCGGGAGATAGAGTCGAGCAGTACTTC
cdr3_aa: CASSTRVQAGDRVEQYF

j_call: TRBJ2-7
v_call: TRBV7-2
d_call: NA
clone_size: NA
cdr3_nt: TGTGCCAGCACCATGCGAGGGGGTTACGAGCAGTACTTC
cdr3_aa: CASTMRGGYEQYF

j_call: TRBJ2-1
v_call: TRBV11-2
d_call: NA
clone_size: NA
cdr3_nt: TGTGCCAGCAGCCAGTGGCTATTCAATGAGCAGTTCTTC
cdr3_aa: CASSQWLFNEQFF

j_call: TRBJ2-1
v_call: TRBV28
d_call: TRBD1
clone_size: once
cdr3_nt: TGTGCCAGCAGTTACAGGGGGGCTACCTCCTACAATGAGCAGTTCTTC
cdr3_aa: CASSYRGATSYNEQFF

j_call: TRBJ1-2
v_call: TRBV20-1
d_call: NA
clone_size: few
cdr3_nt: TGCAGTGTCGGGACCGCCTATGGCTACACCTTC
cdr3_aa: CSVGTAYGYTF

j_call: TRBJ2-6
v_call: TRBV3-1/TRBV3-2
d_call: NA
clone_size: NA
cdr3_nt: TGTGCCAGCAGCCCTCAAGGACAGAGCTCTGGGGCCAACGTCCTGACTTTC
cdr3_aa: CASSPQGQSSGANVLTF

j_call: TRBJ1-2
v_call: TRBV7-3
d_call: NA
clone_size: NA
cdr3_nt: TGTGCCAGCAGCCCGCAGACAGGCGGGCCCACCGCTAACTATGGCTACACCTTC
cdr3_aa: CASSPQTGGPTANYGYTF

j_call: TRBJ2-2
v_call: TRBV19
d_call: TRBD2
clone_size: NA
cdr3_nt: TGTGCCAGTAGTATACTAGCGGGAGGGCCGGGAACCGGGGAGCTGTTTTTT
cdr3_aa: CASSILAGGPGTGELFF

j_call: TRBJ1-2
v_call: TRBV5-1
d_call: NA
clone_size: NA
cdr3_nt: TGCGCCAGCAGCTTGGAAGGGGACTATGGCTACACCTTC
cdr3_aa: CASSLEGDYGYTF

j_call: TRBJ2-3
v_call: TRBV20-1
d_call: NA
clone_size: NA
cdr3_nt: TGCAGTGCTAGTCGGGTGACAGGTCCCGGAGAAGATACGCAGTATTTT
cdr3_aa: CSASRVTGPGEDTQYF

j_call: TRBJ1-1
v_call: TRBV27
d_call: TRBD1
clone_size: NA
cdr3_nt: TGTGCCAGCAGTTCGTGGACAGGAGGGACTGAAGCTTTCTTT
cdr3_aa: CASSSWTGGTEAFF

j_call: TRBJ2-2
v_call: TRBV5-1
d_call: NA
clone_size: NA
cdr3_nt: TGCGCCAGCAGCATGGACACCGGCTTGACCGGGGAGCTGTTTTTT
cdr3_aa: CASSMDTGLTGELFF

j_call: TRBJ1-2
v_call: TRBV15
d_call: NA
clone_size: NA
cdr3_nt: TGTGCCACCAGCAGAGGCGCCGGGGTCGTGAACTATGGCTACACCTTC
cdr3_aa: CATSRGAGVVNYGYTF

j_call: TRBJ2-2
v_call: TRBV5-6
d_call: NA
clone_size: NA
cdr3_nt: TGTGCCAGCAGCTTGGTGGCAACTACCGGGGAGCTGTTTTTT
cdr3_aa: CASSLVATTGELFF

j_call: TRBJ2-5
v_call: TRBV6-1
d_call: NA
clone_size: NA
cdr3_nt: TGTGCCAGCAGTGAAGGTTGGATTCAAGAGACCCAGTACTTC
cdr3_aa: CASSEGWIQETQYF

j_call: TRBJ1-1
v_call: TRBV15
d_call: NA
clone_size: NA
cdr3_nt: TGTGCCACCAGCAGCCCTGGAGACTCGTTTGAAGCTTTCTTT
cdr3_aa: CATSSPGDSFEAFF

j_call: TRBJ1-3
v_call: TRBV30
d_call: NA
clone_size: NA
cdr3_nt: TGTGCCTGGAGTTCAGACCCTCGGGGAGGAAACACCATATATTTT
cdr3_aa: CAWSSDPRGGNTIYF

j_call: TRBJ2-3
v_call: TRBV30
d_call: NA
clone_size: NA
cdr3_nt: TGTGCCTGGAGTGTAGGCCTCCCGGACGATACGCAGTATTTT
cdr3_aa: CAWSVGLPDDTQYF

j_call: TRBJ1-1
v_call: TRBV29-1
d_call: NA
clone_size: NA
cdr3_nt: TGCAGCGTTTCCAGGGGTGGCACTGAAGCTTTCTTT
cdr3_aa: CSVSRGGTEAFF

j_call: TRBJ2-7
v_call: TRBV19
d_call: NA
clone_size: once
cdr3_nt: TGTGCCAGTAGTATAGATCCGGGTGTAAGCTCCTACGAGCAGTACTTC
cdr3_aa: CASSIDPGVSSYEQYF

j_call: TRBJ2-7
v_call: TRBV11-2
d_call: TRBD1
clone_size: NA
cdr3_nt: TGTGCCAGCAGCCGGCAACGAACAGGGGGCGTATACGAGCAGTACTTC
cdr3_aa: CASSRQRTGGVYEQYF

j_call: TRBJ1-5
v_call: TRBV28
d_call: TRBD1
clone_size: NA
cdr3_nt: TGTGCCAGCAGCCAGGGACAGGGAGGGAAACAGCCCCAGCATTTT
cdr3_aa: CASSQGQGGKQPQHF

j_call: TRBJ2-7
v_call: TRBV11-2
d_call: NA
clone_size: NA
cdr3_nt: TGTGCCAGCAGCTTAGATCCAAAGGGGTACGAGCAGTACTTC
cdr3_aa: CASSLDPKGYEQYF